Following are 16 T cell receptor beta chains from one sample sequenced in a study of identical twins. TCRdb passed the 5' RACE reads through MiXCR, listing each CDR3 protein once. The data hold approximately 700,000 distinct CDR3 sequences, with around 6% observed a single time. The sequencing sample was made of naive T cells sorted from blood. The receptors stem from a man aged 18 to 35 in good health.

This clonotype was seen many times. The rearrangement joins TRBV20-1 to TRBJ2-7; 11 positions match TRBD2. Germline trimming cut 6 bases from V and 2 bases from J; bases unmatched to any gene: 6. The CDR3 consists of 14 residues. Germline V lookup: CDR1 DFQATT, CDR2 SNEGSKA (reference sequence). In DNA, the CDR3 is TGCAGTGCCGGCTCGGGACTAGCGGCCTACGAGCAGTACTTC. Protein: CSAGSGLAAYEQYF.

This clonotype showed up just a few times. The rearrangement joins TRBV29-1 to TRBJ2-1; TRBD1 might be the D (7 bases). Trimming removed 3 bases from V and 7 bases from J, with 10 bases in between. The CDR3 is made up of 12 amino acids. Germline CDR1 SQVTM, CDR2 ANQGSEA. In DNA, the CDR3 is TGCAGCGTTGACAGGGGGGCTAATGAGCAGTTCTTC. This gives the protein CSVDRGANEQFF.

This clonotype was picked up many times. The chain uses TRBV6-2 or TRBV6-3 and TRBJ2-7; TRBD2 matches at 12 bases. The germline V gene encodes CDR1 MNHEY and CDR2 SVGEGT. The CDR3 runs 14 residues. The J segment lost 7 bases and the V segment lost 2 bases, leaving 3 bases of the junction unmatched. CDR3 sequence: CASSYIGLAGEQYF. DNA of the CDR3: TGTGCCAGCAGTTACATAGGACTAGCGGGGGAGCAGTACTTC.

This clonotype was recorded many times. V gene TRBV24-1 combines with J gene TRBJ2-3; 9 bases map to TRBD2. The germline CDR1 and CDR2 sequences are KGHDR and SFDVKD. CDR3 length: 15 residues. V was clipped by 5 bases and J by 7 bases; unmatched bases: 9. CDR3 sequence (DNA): TGTGCCACCAGTGCGGAGATAGCGGGAGAAAATACGCAGTATTTT. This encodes CATSAEIAGENTQYF.

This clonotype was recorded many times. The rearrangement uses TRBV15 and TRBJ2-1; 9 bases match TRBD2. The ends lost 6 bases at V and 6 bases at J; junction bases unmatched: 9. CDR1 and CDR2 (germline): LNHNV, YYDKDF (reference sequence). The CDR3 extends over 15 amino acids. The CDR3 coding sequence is TGTGCCACCAGTACGGCGGGAGGGCCCGGCAATGAGCAGTTCTTC. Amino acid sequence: CATSTAGGPGNEQFF.

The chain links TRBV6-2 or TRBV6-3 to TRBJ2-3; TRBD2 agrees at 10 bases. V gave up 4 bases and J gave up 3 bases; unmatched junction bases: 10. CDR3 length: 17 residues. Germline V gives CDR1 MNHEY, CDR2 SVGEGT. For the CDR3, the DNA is TGTGCCAGCAGTTCAACCATAGCGGGAGGTAGGACAGATACGCAGTATTTT. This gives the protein CASSSTIAGGRTDTQYF.

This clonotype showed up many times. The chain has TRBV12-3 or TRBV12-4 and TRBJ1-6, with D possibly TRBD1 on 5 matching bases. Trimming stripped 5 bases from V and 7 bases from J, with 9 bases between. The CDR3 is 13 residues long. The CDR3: CASSVRENSPLHF. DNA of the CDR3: TGTGCCAGCAGTGTCAGGGAGAATTCACCCCTCCACTTT.

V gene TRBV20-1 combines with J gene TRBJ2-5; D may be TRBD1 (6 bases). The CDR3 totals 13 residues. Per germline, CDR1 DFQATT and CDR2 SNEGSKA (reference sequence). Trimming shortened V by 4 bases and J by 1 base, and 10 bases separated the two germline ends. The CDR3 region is CSAIRTAQETQYF. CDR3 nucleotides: TGCAGTGCTATCAGGACAGCCCAAGAGACCCAGTACTTC.

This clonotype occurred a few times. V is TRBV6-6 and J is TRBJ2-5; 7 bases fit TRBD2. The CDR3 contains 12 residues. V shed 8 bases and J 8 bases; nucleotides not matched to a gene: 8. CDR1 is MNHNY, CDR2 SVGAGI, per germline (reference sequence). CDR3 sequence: CASRGEGDTQYF. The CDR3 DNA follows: TGTGCCAGCCGTGGGGAGGGCGATACCCAGTACTTC.

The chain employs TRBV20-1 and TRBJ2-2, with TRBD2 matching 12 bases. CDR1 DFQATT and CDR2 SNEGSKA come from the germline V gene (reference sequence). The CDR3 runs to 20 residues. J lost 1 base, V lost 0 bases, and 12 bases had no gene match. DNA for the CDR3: TGCAGTGCTAGAGATCCTTTGGGACTAGCGGGTCTTGGGAACACCGGGGAGCTGTTTTTT. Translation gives CSARDPLGLAGLGNTGELFF.

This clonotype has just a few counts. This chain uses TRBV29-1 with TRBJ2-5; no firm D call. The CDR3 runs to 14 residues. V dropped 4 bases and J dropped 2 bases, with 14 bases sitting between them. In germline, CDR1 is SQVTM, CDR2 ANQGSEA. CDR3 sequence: CSVVVGLRQETQYF. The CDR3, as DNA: TGCAGCGTTGTGGTAGGGCTTAGACAAGAGACCCAGTACTTC.

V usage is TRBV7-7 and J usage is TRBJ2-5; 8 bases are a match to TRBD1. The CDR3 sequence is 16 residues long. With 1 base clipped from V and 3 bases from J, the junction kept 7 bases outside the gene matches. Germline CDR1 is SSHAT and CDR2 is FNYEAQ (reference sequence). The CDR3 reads CASSLVLGQGEETQYF. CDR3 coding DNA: TGTGCCAGCAGCTTAGTGCTAGGACAGGGAGAAGAGACCCAGTACTTC.

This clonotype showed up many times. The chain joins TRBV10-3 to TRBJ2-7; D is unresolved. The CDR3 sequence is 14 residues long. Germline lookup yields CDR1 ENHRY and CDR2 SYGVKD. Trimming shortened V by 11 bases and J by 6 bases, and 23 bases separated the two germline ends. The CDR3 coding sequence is TGTGCCGGGTCACCAAGGGCCCAGATGAGCGAGCAGTACTTC. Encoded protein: CAGSPRAQMSEQYF.

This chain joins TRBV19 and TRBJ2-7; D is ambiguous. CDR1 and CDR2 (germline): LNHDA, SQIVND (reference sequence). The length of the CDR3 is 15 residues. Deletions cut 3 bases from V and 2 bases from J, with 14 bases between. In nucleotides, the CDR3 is TGTGCCAGTAGTATCCGGAATGCTACGACCTACGAGCAGTACGTC. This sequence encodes CASSIRNATTYEQYV.

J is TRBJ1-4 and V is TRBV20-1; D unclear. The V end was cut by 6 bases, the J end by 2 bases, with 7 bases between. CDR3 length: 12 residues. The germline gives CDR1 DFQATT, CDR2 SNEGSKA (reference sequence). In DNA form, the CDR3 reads TGCAGTGCGCAACGGACTAATGAAAAACTGTTTTTT. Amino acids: CSAQRTNEKLFF.

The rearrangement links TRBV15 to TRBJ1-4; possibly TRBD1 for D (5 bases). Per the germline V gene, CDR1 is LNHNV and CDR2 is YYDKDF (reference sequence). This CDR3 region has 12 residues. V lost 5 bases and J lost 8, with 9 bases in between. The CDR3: CATSGAGEKLFF. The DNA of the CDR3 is TGTGCCACCAGCGGAGCAGGGGAAAAACTGTTTTTT.